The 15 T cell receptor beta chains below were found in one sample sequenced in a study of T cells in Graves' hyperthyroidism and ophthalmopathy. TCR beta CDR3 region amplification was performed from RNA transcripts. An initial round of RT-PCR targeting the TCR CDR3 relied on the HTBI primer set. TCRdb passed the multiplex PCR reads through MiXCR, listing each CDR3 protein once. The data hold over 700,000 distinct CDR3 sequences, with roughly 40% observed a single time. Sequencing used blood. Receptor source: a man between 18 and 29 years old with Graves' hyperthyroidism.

CDR3 nucleotides: TGTGCCAGCAGCTTAAGGCAGGGTCATGAAAAACTGTTTTTT. It is translated as CASSLRQGHEKLFF. V usage is TRBV7-9 and J usage is TRBJ1-4; maybe TRBD1 (5 bases). V was cut by 2 bases and J by 6 bases, with 10 bases left in between. In germline, CDR1 is SEHNR, CDR2 FQNEAQ (reference sequence). The length of the CDR3 is 14 residues.

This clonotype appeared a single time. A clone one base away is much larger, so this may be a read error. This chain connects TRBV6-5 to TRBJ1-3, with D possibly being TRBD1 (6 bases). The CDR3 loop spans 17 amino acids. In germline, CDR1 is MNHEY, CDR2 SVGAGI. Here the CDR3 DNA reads TGTGCCATCAGTTACTCGGGGACACGGGTATCTGGAAACACCATATATTTT. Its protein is CAISYSGTRVSGNTIYF.

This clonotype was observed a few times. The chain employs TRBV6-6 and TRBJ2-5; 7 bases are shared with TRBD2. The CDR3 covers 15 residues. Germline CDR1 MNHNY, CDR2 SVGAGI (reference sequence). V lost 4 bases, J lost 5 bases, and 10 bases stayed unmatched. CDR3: CASSLGGLQRETQYF. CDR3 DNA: TGTGCCAGCAGTTTGGGAGGGCTCCAACGGGAGACCCAGTACTTC.

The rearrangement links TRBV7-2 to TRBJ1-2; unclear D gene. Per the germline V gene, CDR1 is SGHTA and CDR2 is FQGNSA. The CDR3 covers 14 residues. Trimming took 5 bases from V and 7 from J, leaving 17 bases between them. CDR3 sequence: CASSPRAPLGGYTF. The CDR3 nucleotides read TGTGCCAGCAGCCCACGGGCCCCCTTAGGTGGCTACACCTTC.

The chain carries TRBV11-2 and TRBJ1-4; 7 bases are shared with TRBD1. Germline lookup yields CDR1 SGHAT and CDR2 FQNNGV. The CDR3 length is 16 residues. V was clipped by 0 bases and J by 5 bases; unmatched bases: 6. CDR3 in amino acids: CASSLDRGTGNEKLFF. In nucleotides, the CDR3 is TGTGCCAGCAGCTTAGACAGGGGGACTGGGAATGAAAAACTGTTTTTT.

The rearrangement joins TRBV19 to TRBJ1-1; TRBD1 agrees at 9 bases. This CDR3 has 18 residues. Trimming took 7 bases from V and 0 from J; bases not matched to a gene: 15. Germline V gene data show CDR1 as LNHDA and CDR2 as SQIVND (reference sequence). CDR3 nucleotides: TGTGCCAGTACCCCATTACCGGGACAGGGAACATTGAACACTGAAGCTTTCTTT. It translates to CASTPLPGQGTLNTEAFF.

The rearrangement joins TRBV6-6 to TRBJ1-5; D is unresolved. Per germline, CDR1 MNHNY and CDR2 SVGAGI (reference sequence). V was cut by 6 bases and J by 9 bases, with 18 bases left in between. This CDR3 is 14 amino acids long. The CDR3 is CASSPPAGIRPQHF. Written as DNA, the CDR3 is TGTGCCAGCAGCCCCCCAGCGGGGATAAGGCCCCAGCATTTT.

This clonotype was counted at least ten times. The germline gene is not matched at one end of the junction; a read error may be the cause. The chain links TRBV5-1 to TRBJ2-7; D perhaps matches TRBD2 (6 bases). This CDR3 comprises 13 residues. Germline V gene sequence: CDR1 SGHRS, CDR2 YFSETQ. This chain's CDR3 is CASSLEGPYEQYF. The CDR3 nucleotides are TGTGCCAGCAGCTTGGAGGGACCCTACGAGCAGTACTTC.

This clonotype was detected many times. The CDR3 DNA reads TGTGCCAGCACCTCTAGTTCAGGGAGCGGTGGCTACACCTTC. Its translation: CASTSSSGSGGYTF. V is TRBV9 and J is TRBJ1-2, with a tentative D call TRBD1 (5 bases). Trimming removed 6 bases at V and 7 bases at J, with 19 bases between. The germline V gene has CDR1 SGDLS and CDR2 YYNGEE. This CDR3 is built from 14 residues.

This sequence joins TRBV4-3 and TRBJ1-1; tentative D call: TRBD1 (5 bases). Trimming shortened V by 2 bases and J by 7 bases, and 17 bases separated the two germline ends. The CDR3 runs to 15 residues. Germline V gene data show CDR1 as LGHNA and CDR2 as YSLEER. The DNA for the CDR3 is TGCGCCAGCAGCCAAACTTCGACGACAGCCGTTGAAGCTTTCTTT. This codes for CASSQTSTTAVEAFF.

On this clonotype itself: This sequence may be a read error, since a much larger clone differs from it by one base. As DNA, the CDR3 is TGTGCCAGCAGTGAGGTGGGAACGAACACTGGAGCTTTCTTT. Protein: CASSEVGTNTGAFF. The chain joins TRBV2 to TRBJ1-1, with D unclear. The germline V gene encodes CDR1 SNHLY and CDR2 FYNNEI. The CDR3 is 14 residues long.

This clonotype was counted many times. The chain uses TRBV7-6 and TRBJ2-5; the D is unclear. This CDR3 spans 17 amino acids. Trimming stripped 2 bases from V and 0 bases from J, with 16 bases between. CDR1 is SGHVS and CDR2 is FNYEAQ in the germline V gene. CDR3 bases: TGTGCCAGCAGCTTACAGCCAGTGGCACTCCACCAAGAGACCCAGTACTTC. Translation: CASSLQPVALHQETQYF.

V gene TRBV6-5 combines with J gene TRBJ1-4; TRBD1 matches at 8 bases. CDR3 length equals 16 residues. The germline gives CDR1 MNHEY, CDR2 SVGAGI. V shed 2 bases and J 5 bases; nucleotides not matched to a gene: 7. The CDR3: CASSYVYRGENEKLFF. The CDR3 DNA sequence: TGTGCCAGCAGTTACGTTTACAGGGGGGAGAATGAAAAACTGTTTTTT.

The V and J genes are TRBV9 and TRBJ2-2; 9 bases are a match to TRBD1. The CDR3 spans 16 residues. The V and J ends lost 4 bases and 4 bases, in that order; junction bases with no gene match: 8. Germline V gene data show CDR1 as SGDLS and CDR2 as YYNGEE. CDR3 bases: TGTGCCAGCAGCCCGGGGACAGGGATAGGCACCGGGGAGCTGTTTTTT. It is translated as CASSPGTGIGTGELFF.

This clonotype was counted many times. CDR3 in amino acids: CASSTDRAIQPQHF. CDR3 coding DNA: TGTGCCAGTAGTACCGACAGGGCGATTCAGCCCCAGCATTTT. The V and J genes are TRBV19 and TRBJ1-5, with TRBD1 matching over 7 bases. This CDR3 is built from 14 residues. The germline V gene has CDR1 LNHDA and CDR2 SQIVND (reference sequence). The J segment lost 6 bases and the V segment lost 4 bases, leaving 6 bases of the junction unmatched.